This T cell receptor beta chain was documented in a study of CD8 T cells in ankylosing spondylitis. The germline gives CDR1 MNHEY, CDR2 SVGEGT. J was trimmed by 6 bases and V by 2 bases; bases with no gene match: 8. The CDR3 contains 16 residues. Many counts were recorded for this clonotype. No antigen is known for it. TCRdb ran MiXCR on the 5' RACE reads and lists one entry per CDR3 protein. The table has some 220,000 distinct CDR3 sequences, about 10% seen once. Findings and caveats of the study: Disease-linked clones reportedly showed significant enrichment in matched ankylosing spondylitis synovial fluid. A motif of 7 to 9 highly homologous TCR beta variants was seen as apparently characteristic of ankylosing spondylitis blood. Earlier reports found some motif variants in synovial fluid and blood in reactive arthritis. As for the disease-linked clones, they showed a CD8+ phenotype and occurred at relatively low frequencies in peripheral blood.

J is TRBJ2-2 and V is TRBV6-2 or TRBV6-3; 8 nucleotides match TRBD1. The sequencing sample was made of blood, either unsorted or a sorted T cell fraction (not recorded which). The receptor comes from a male donor with ankylosing spondylitis or in good health (not recorded which). The chain's CDR3 is CASSYRTGTIPGELFF. The CDR3 DNA is TGTGCCAGCAGTTACAGGACAGGGACAATCCCCGGGGAGCTGTTTTTT.